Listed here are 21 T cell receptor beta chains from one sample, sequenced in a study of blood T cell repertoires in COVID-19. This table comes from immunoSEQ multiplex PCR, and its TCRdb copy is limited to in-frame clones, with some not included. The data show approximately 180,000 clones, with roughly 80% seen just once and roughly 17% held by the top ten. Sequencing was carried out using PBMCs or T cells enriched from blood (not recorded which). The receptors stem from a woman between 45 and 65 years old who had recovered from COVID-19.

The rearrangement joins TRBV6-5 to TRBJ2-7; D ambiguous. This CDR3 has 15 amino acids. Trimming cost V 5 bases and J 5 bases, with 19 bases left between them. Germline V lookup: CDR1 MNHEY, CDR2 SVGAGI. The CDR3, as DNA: TGTGCCAGCAGTCCATACTCCGTCTCAACCCACGAGCAGTACTTC. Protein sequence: CASSPYSVSTHEQYF.

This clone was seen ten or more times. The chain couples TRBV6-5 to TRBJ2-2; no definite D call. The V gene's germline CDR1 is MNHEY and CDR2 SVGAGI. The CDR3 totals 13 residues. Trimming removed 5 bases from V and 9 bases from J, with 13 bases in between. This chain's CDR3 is CASSPTGLWELFF. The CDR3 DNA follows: TGTGCCAGCAGTCCAACGGGTTTGTGGGAGCTGTTTTTT.

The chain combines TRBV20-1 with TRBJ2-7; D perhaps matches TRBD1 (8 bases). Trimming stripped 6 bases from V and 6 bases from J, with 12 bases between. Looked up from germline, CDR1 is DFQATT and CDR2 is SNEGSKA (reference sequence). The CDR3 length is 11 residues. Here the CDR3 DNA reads TGCAGTGCCGGGGGGACAGGCGAGCAGTACTTC. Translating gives CSAGGTGEQYF.

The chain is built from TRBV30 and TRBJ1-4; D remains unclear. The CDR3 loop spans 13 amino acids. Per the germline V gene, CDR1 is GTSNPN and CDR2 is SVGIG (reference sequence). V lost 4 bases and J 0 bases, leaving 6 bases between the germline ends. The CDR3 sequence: CAWTVTTNEKLFF. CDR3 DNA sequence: TGTGCCTGGACAGTTACAACTAATGAAAAACTGTTTTTT.

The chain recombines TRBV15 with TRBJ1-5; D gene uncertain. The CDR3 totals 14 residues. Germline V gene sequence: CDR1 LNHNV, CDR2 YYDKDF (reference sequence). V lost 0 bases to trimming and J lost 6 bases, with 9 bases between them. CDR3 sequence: CATSRDTDGQPQHF. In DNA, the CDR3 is TGTGCCACCAGCAGAGACACAGACGGTCAGCCCCAGCATTTT.

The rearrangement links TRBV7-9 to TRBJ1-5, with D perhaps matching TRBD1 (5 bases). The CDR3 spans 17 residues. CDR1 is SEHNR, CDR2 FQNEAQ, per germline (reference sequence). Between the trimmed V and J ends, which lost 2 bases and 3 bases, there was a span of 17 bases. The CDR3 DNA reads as TGTGCCAGCAGCTTAACAGATTTAGGGGTGTTCAATCAGCCCCAGCATTTT. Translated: CASSLTDLGVFNQPQHF.

The DNA for the CDR3 is TGTGCCAGCAGTGCCCGGACAGAAAGCTCCTACAATGAGCAGTTCTTC. It codes for CASSARTESSYNEQFF. The chain has TRBV25-1 and TRBJ2-1, with D possibly matching TRBD1 (6 bases). Germline values: CDR1 MGHDK, CDR2 SYGVNS. The length of the CDR3 is 16 residues. The V end was cut by 4 bases, the J end by 0 bases, with 13 bases between. Filled out from reference TRBV25-1 and TRBJ2-1, the complete variable domain reads EADIYQTPRYLVIGTGKKITLECSQTMGHDKMYWYQQDPGMELHLIHYSYGVNSTEKGDLSSESTVSRIRTEHFPLTLESARPSHTSQYLCASSARTESSYNEQFFGPGTRLTVL.

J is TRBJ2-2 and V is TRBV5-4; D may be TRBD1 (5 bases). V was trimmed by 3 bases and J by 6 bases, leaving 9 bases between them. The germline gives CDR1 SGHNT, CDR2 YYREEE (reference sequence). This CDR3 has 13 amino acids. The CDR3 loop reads CASSSTDPGELFF. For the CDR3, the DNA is TGTGCCAGCAGCTCGACAGACCCCGGGGAGCTGTTTTTT.

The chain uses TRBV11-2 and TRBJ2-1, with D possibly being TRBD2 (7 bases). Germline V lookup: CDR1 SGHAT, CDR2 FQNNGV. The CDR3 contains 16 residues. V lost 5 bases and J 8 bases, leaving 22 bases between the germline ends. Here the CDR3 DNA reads TGTGCCAGCAGCCCATTTTGGGGGGAGGGGGGCTATGAGCAGTTCTTC. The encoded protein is CASSPFWGEGGYEQFF.

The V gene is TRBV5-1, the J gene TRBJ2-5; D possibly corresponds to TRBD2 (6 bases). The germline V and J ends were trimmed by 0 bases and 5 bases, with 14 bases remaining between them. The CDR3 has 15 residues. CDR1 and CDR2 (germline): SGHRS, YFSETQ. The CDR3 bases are TGCGCCAGCAGCTTGGGTGCCCCGGGAGCGGAGACCCAGTACTTC. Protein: CASSLGAPGAETQYF.

CDR3 protein: CASSLRQGAAAGELFF. As DNA, the CDR3 is TGTGCCAGCTCACTTCGACAGGGGGCTGCCGCCGGGGAGCTGTTTTTT. V and J are TRBV18 and TRBJ2-2; 10 bases align to TRBD1. This CDR3 spans 16 amino acids. V dropped 4 bases and J dropped 6; count of bases not matched to a gene: 8. The germline CDR1 and CDR2 sequences are KGHSH and LQKENI.

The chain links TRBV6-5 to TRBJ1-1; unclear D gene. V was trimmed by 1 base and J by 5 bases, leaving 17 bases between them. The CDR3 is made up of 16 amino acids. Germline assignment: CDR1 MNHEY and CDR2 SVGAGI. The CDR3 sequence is CASSYWASGGGTEAFF. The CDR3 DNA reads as TGTGCCAGCAGTTACTGGGCGTCAGGAGGCGGGACTGAAGCTTTCTTT.

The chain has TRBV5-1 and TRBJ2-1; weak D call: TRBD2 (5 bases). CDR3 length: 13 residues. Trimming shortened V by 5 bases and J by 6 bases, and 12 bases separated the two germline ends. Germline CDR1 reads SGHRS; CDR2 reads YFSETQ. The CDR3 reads CASSRRATNEQFF. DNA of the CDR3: TGCGCCAGCAGTAGGCGGGCCACCAATGAGCAGTTCTTC.

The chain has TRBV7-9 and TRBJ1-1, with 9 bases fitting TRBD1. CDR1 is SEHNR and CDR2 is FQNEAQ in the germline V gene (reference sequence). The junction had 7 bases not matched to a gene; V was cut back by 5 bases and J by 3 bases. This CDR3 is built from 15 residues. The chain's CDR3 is CASSPRQGVDTEAFF. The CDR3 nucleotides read TGTGCCAGCAGCCCAAGACAGGGGGTCGACACTGAAGCTTTCTTT. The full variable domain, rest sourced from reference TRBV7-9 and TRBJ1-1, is DTGVSQNPRHKITKRGQNVTFRCDPISEHNRLYWYRQTLGQGPEFLTYFQNEAQLEKSRLLSDRFSAERPKGSFSTLEIQRTEQGDSAMYLCASSPRQGVDTEAFFGQGTRLTVV.

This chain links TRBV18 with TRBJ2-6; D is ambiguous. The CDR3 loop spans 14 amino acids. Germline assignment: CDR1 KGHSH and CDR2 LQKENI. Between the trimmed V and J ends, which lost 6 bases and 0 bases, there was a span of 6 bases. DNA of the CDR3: TGTGCCAGCTCTCACAGCTCTGGGGCCAACGTCCTGACTTTC. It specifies CASSHSSGANVLTF. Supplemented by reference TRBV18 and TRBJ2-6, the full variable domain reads NAGVMQNPRHLVRRRGQEARLRCSPMKGHSHVYWYRQLPEEGLKFMVYLQKENIIDESGMPKERFSAEFPKEGPSILRIQQVVRGDSAAYFCASSHSSGANVLTFGAGSRLTVL.

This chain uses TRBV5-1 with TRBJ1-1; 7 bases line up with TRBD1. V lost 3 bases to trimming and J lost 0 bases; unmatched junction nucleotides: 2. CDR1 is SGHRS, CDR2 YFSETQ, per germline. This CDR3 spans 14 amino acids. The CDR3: CASSSGQMNTEAFF. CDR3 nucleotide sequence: TGCGCCAGCAGCTCGGGACAGATGAACACTGAAGCTTTCTTT.

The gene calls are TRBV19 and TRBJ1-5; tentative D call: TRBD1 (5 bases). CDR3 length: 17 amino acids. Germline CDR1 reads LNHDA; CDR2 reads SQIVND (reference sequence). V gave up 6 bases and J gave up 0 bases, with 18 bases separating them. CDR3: CASRGLKGFYSNQPQHF. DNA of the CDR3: TGTGCCAGTAGGGGTCTCAAGGGGTTTTATAGCAATCAGCCCCAGCATTTT.

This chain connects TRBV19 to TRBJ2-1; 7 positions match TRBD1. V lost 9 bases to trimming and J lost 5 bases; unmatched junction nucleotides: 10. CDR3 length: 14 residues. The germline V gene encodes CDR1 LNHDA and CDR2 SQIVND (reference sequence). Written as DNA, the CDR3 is TGTGCCAGCTCTCGACAGGGCACCCACAATGAGCAGTTCTTC. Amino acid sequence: CASSRQGTHNEQFF.

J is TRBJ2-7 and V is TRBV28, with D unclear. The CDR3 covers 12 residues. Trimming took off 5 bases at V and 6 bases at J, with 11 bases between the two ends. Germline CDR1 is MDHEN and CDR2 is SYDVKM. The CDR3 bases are TGTGCCAGCAGTATGGAGTTAGCCGAGCAGTACTTC. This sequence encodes CASSMELAEQYF. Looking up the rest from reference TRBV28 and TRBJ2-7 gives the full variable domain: DVKVTQSSRYLVKRTGEKVFLECVQDMDHENMFWYRQDPGLGLRLIYFSYDVKMKEKGDIPEGYSVSREKKERFSLILESASTNQTSMYLCASSMELAEQYFGPGTRLTVT.

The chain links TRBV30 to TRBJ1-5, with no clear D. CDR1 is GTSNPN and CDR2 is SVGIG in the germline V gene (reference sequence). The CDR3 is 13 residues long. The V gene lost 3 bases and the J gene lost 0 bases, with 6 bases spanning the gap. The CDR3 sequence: CAWSADSNQPQHF. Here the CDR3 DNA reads TGTGCCTGGAGCGCAGATAGCAATCAGCCCCAGCATTTT.

CDR3 coding DNA: TGTGCCAGCAGGGGGACTAGCGGGCCACAAGAGACCCAGTACTTC. Its translation is CASRGTSGPQETQYF. V usage is TRBV25-1 and J usage is TRBJ2-5; 12 bases line up with TRBD2. Unmatched junction bases numbered 4, after V lost 6 bases and J lost 2 bases. The germline CDR1 and CDR2 sequences are MGHDK and SYGVNS. CDR3 length: 15 amino acids.